The sequence of this T cell receptor (beta chain) was determined in a study of blood T cell repertoires in COVID-19. Study at large: PBMCs, B-cell-depleted T cells, or T cells were the source of the cDNA or gDNA that made up the material.

This clone was observed a single time. The germline CDR1 and CDR2 sequences are KGHSH and LQKENI. Deletions cut 4 bases from V and 0 bases from J, with 12 bases between. The CDR3 is made up of 16 amino acids. The data were produced by immunoSEQ multiplex PCR, yet TCRdb's version contains in-frame clones alone and is incomplete. The sample has around 27,000 clones; 88% are singletons. This sequence was found in a human donor in a cohort sampled during active COVID-19. The V gene is TRBV18, the J gene TRBJ1-4; D remains unclear. The sequencing sample was made of peripheral blood. In DNA form, the CDR3 reads TGTGCCAGCTCACTCACAACAGTTGCAACTAATGAAAAACTGTTTTTT. Translated: CASSLTTVATNEKLFF.